This T cell receptor (beta chain) derives from a study of T cell responses to AZD1222 COVID-19 vaccine. Using immunoSEQ multiplex PCR, the repertoire was profiled, and TCRdb retains in-frame clones only, with some absent. The data contain 180,000 or so clones, 85% to 90% of them singletons. Overall study results and limits: Unmutated variant regions are reportedly targeted by nearly half of spike-specific TCRs. Rises in breadth and depth of Spike-specific TCRs came after two AZD1222 doses. Most donors were white British, females outnumbered males, and clonal diversity was possibly underestimated. With dominance at 160-218 and 743-854, vaccine-associated CD4 TCRs spanned spike.

The CDR3 sequence is 11 residues long. The V and J ends lost 8 bases and 4 bases respectively, with 7 bases between them. Germline V CDR1 and CDR2: MNHEY, SVGAGI. In regard to this clone: Antigen unknown.

The material was peripheral blood, obtained 28 days after the second dose of the MenACWY control vaccine. V is TRBV6-5 and J is TRBJ2-3, with unresolved D. This TCR was sampled from an adult who received the MenACWY meningococcal vaccine as a control. CDR3 protein: CASCRSDTQYF. The CDR3 nucleotides are TGTGCCAGCTGCAGGTCAGATACGCAGTATTTT.